The 22 T cell receptor beta chains below come from one sample, sequenced in a study of T cell clonotyping in hematopoietic cell transplantation. As to time point: recipient sample about 28 days before transplant, after cytoreduction. Sequencing used immunoSEQ multiplex PCR; TCRdb keeps in-frame clones, though not all of them. This table has 27,000 or so clones, roughly three quarters appearing once. Here the sequenced sample was peripheral blood mononuclear cells, taken before stem cell transplant. These TCRs come from a man aged 50 to 60 with myelodysplastic syndrome. Some clones in this sample may be carry-over from other donors' samples.

The CDR3 bases are TGTGCCTGGAGTGACAACTATGGCTACACCTTC. Protein product: CAWSDNYGYTF. The V and J genes are TRBV30 and TRBJ1-2; D is unresolved. This CDR3 has 11 amino acids. Trimming stripped 1 base from V and 2 bases from J, with 2 bases between. Germline loops: CDR1 GTSNPN, CDR2 SVGIG (reference sequence).

V is TRBV6-5 and J is TRBJ1-4, with a weak D call TRBD1 (5 bases). This CDR3 contains 15 residues. The V end was cut by 3 bases, the J end by 8 bases, with 16 bases between. Germline values: CDR1 MNHEY, CDR2 SVGAGI. The CDR3 DNA sequence: TGTGCCAGCAGTTATCGTCGTCGGGGGAGGGAAAAACTGTTTTTT. It is translated as CASSYRRRGREKLFF.

This clone has a single count. The chain employs TRBV29-1 and TRBJ1-2; no firm D call. The CDR3 is made up of 12 amino acids. The V gene's germline CDR1 is SQVTM and CDR2 ANQGSEA. V lost 6 bases, J lost 8 bases, and 16 bases lay in between. The CDR3 sequence is CSVLPVVGGYTF. CDR3 DNA sequence: TGCAGCGTCCTCCCAGTGGTAGGAGGCTACACCTTC.

J is TRBJ1-2 and V is TRBV6-5; 9 bases align to TRBD1. The V and J ends lost 6 bases and 4 bases, in that order; junction bases with no gene match: 9. Germline loops: CDR1 MNHEY, CDR2 SVGAGI. The CDR3 totals 15 residues. The CDR3 reads CASSSGTGLFYGYTF. The CDR3 DNA follows: TGTGCCAGCAGCTCCGGGACAGGGCTCTTCTATGGCTACACCTTC.

This chain joins TRBV4-3 and TRBJ2-1; the match to TRBD2 covers 7 bases. Germline CDR1 and CDR2: LGHNA and YSLEER. J gave up 5 bases and V 0 bases, and 4 bases lay outside the gene matches. CDR3 size: 15 residues. The CDR3 coding sequence is TGCGCCAGCAGCCAAGACTGGCTAGCGGACAATGAGCAGTTCTTC. It encodes CASSQDWLADNEQFF.

The chain uses TRBV20-1 and TRBJ1-1; D gene uncertain. The germline V gene encodes CDR1 DFQATT and CDR2 SNEGSKA (reference sequence). The V end lost 3 bases, the J end lost 2 bases, and 4 bases lay between the germline ends. The CDR3 is 11 residues long. The DNA of the CDR3 is TGCAGTGCTAGGGGAAACACTGAAGCTTTCTTT. It yields the protein CSARGNTEAFF.

The chain employs TRBV6-1 and TRBJ2-2; 7 bases map to TRBD2. Germline V gene sequence: CDR1 MNHNS, CDR2 SASEGT. CDR3 length: 14 amino acids. J gave up 3 bases and V 7 bases, and 5 bases lay outside the gene matches. CDR3 sequence (DNA): TGTGCCAGCACACGGGGGGATCACACCGGGGAGCTGTTTTTT. Translation: CASTRGDHTGELFF.

The CDR3 bases are TGCAGCGTTGAGAGGGCCGACCGAAACACCATATATTTT. It codes for CSVERADRNTIYF. The rearrangement links TRBV29-1 to TRBJ1-3; D not resolved. V was trimmed by 3 bases and J by 5 bases, leaving 11 bases between them. Germline V gives CDR1 SQVTM, CDR2 ANQGSEA. The CDR3 sequence is 13 residues long.

The V and J genes are TRBV29-1 and TRBJ2-5, with TRBD2 matching 14 bases. The V gene's germline CDR1 is SQVTM and CDR2 ANQGSEA. Losses at the gene ends were 4 bases for V and 2 bases for J; bases not matched to a gene: 0. The CDR3 totals 14 residues. CDR3 region: CSVGLAGGQETQYF. For the CDR3, the DNA is TGCAGCGTTGGACTAGCGGGGGGGCAAGAGACCCAGTACTTC.

The CDR3 is CASSISRAGGYTF. DNA of the CDR3: TGTGCCAGTAGTATTTCCCGAGCGGGTGGCTACACCTTC. This chain uses TRBV19 with TRBJ1-2; D not certain. From germline, CDR1 is LNHDA and CDR2 SQIVND (reference sequence). There are 13 residues in the CDR3. Trimming cost V 3 bases and J 7 bases, with 12 bases left between them. Full variable domain (rest looked up from reference TRBV19 and TRBJ1-2): DGGITQSPKYLFRKEGQNVTLSCEQNLNHDAMYWYRQDPGQGLRLIYYSQIVNDFQKGDIAEGYSVSREKKESFPLTVTSAQKNPTAFYLCASSISRAGGYTFGSGTRLTVV.

This sequence joins TRBV4-2 and TRBJ2-2; possibly TRBD2 for D (5 bases). In germline, CDR1 is LGHNA, CDR2 YNFKEQ. The length of the CDR3 is 15 residues. V lost 5 bases and J lost 0, with 10 bases in between. The DNA of the CDR3 is TGTGCCAGCAGCGAAAGGACTGCGAACACCGGGGAGCTGTTTTTT. Translated: CASSERTANTGELFF.

The V call is TRBV28, the J call TRBJ2-7; D remains ambiguous. The CDR3 spans 11 residues. V was shortened by 6 bases and J by 11 bases, with 14 bases between the two germline ends. From germline, CDR1 is MDHEN and CDR2 SYDVKM. CDR3 coding DNA: TGTGCCAGCAGCCTAGGATCGGCAGAGTACTTC. Amino acid sequence: CASSLGSAEYF.

This clone was counted only a few times. The chain joins TRBV28 to TRBJ2-7; 9 bases fit TRBD1. The germline V gene encodes CDR1 MDHEN and CDR2 SYDVKM. The CDR3 contains 13 residues. The V and J ends lost 6 bases and 3 bases, in that order; junction bases with no gene match: 3. CDR3 protein: CASRPGQGYEQYF. In DNA form, the CDR3 reads TGTGCCAGCAGGCCGGGACAGGGCTACGAGCAGTACTTC.

This clone has a handful of counts. The rearrangement links TRBV30 to TRBJ2-7; D not resolved. Trimming removed 1 base at V and 2 bases at J, with 6 bases between. CDR1 GTSNPN and CDR2 SVGIG come from the germline V gene (reference sequence). There are 12 residues in the CDR3. This CDR3 is CAWSAPTYEQYF. The DNA of the CDR3 is TGTGCCTGGAGTGCCCCCACCTACGAGCAGTACTTC.

V gene TRBV30 combines with J gene TRBJ2-5; D ambiguous. Looked up from germline, CDR1 is GTSNPN and CDR2 is SVGIG (reference sequence). This CDR3 has 12 amino acids. V lost 1 base and J 4 bases, leaving 7 bases between the germline ends. CDR3: CAWSGWGETQYF. Here the CDR3 DNA reads TGTGCCTGGAGTGGGTGGGGAGAGACCCAGTACTTC. Filled out from reference TRBV30 and TRBJ2-5, the complete variable domain reads SQTIHQWPATLVQPVGSPLSLECTVEGTSNPNLYWYRQAAGRGLQLLFYSVGIGQISSEVPQNLSASRPQDRQFILSSKKLLLSDSGFYLCAWSGWGETQYFGPGTRLLVL.

This clone was seen a few times. The V and J genes are TRBV9 and TRBJ1-5, with D perhaps TRBD1 (6 bases). The CDR3 is 15 residues long. Germline V gene lookup returns CDR1 SGDLS and CDR2 YYNGEE. Trimming took 0 bases from V and 7 from J, leaving 14 bases between them. This CDR3 reads CASSVGVSQGQPQHF. CDR3 nucleotides: TGTGCCAGCAGCGTAGGAGTCAGTCAGGGGCAGCCCCAGCATTTT.

This clone was detected only once. The genes are TRBV30 and TRBJ1-5; 12 nucleotides agree with TRBD1. The V gene end was trimmed by 2 bases and the J gene end by 6 bases; junction bases not matched to a gene: 2. The CDR3 is 14 residues long. From germline, CDR1 is GTSNPN and CDR2 SVGIG (reference sequence). The CDR3 loop reads CAWSPGQGAQPQHF. The CDR3 DNA follows: TGTGCCTGGAGTCCGGGACAGGGGGCTCAGCCCCAGCATTTT.

Here the CDR3 DNA reads TGTGCCAGCAGTCAAGTCCTGGACACTGAAGCTTTCTTT. The encoded protein is CASSQVLDTEAFF. V and J are TRBV28 and TRBJ1-1; no clear D. Germline V CDR1 and CDR2: MDHEN, SYDVKM. V was shortened by 5 bases and J by 3 bases, with 10 bases between the two germline ends. The CDR3 totals 13 residues.

This clone was found a few times. The chain carries TRBV29-1 and TRBJ2-7; 10 bases fit TRBD2. V trimming: 5 bases; J trimming: 0 bases; junction bases outside the gene matches: 7. The CDR3 contains 15 residues. Germline lookup yields CDR1 SQVTM and CDR2 ANQGSEA. The CDR3 protein is CSVHTSGESSYEQYF. The CDR3 bases are TGCAGCGTTCATACTAGCGGGGAGAGCTCCTACGAGCAGTACTTC.

CDR3 DNA sequence: TGTGCCAGCAGCTTGTTGGGCAAGATCACAGATACGCAGTATTTT. Its protein is CASSLLGKITDTQYF. The gene calls are TRBV5-4 and TRBJ2-3; D ambiguous. V gave up 1 base and J gave up 2 bases, with 11 bases separating them. CDR3 length: 15 amino acids. The germline V gene encodes CDR1 SGHNT and CDR2 YYREEE (reference sequence).

The V gene is TRBV5-8, the J gene TRBJ1-3, with TRBD1 as a possible D gene (5 bases). Germline assignment: CDR1 SGHTS and CDR2 YDEGEE. The V end lost 4 bases, the J end lost 2 bases, and 16 bases lay between the germline ends. The CDR3 consists of 16 residues. Here the CDR3 reads CASSPGLGAPGNTIYF. DNA of the CDR3: TGTGCCAGCAGCCCGGGGTTAGGGGCCCCTGGAAACACCATATATTTT.

The chain carries TRBV2 and TRBJ2-7, with 7 bases identical to TRBD1. This CDR3 is built from 13 residues. Germline values: CDR1 SNHLY, CDR2 FYNNEI. The J segment lost 2 bases and the V segment lost 9 bases, leaving 7 bases of the junction unmatched. The CDR3 reads CARGGQAAYEQYF. Here the CDR3 DNA reads TGTGCCAGGGGTGGACAGGCCGCCTACGAGCAGTACTTC.